This T cell receptor (beta chain) was found in a study of shared clonotypes between healthy human individuals. Notes on the study in general: Sequencing depth was expected to affect clonotype sharing among donors. In contrast to clonotypes shared by all four donors, non-shared clonotypes had lower generation probabilities. Rarefaction gave evidence that sorted-subset sequencing remained incomplete despite large depth.

With respect to this clone: Its specificity is unknown.

Several immunoSEQ 96-well plates shared each subset's DNA, each plate a replicate. Assay used: immunoSEQ multiplex PCR; TCRdb lists only in-frame clones, some missing. The sample includes just over 2,000,000 clones, about 95% of them seen just once. The CDR3 runs to 15 residues. The J segment lost 4 bases and the V segment lost 10 bases, leaving 12 bases of the junction unmatched. Germline V CDR1 and CDR2: MDHEN, SYDVKM. Cells designated naive CD8 were CD45RO-negative and were positively selected for CCR7, with terminally differentiated effector memory CD45RA+ cells excluded. The rearrangement links TRBV28 to TRBJ2-7; 11 nucleotides line up with TRBD2. The sequence was obtained from a man aged 18 to 29 in good health. Sequences were obtained from naive CD8+ T cells sorted from blood. Here the CDR3 DNA reads TGTGCCATCCGTGATTTAGCGGGAGGGCCTTACGAGCAGTACTTC. This translates into CAIRDLAGGPYEQYF.